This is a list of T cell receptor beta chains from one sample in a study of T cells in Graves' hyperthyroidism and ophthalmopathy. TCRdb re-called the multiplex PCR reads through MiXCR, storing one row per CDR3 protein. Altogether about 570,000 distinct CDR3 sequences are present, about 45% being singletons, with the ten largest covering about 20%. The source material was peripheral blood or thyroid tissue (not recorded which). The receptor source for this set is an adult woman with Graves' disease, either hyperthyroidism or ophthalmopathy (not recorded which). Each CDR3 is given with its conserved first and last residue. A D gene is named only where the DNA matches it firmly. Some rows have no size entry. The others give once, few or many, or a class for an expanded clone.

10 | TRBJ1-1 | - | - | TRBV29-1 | CSVGGSEAFF | TGCAGCGTTGGGGGGTCTGAAGCTTTCTTT
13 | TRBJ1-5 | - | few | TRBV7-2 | CASSLWVDQPQHF | TGTGCCAGCAGCTTATGGGTCGATCAGCCCCAGCATTTT
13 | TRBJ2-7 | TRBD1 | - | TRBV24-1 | CATSETGQYEQYF | TGTGCCACCAGTGAAACGGGACAGTACGAGCAGTACTTC
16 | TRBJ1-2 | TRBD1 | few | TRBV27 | CASSFATGERSYGYTF | TGTGCCAGCAGTTTCGCCACAGGGGAGCGAAGTTATGGCTACACCTTC
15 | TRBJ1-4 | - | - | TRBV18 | CASSPRGNQNEKLFF | TGTGCCAGCTCACCACGAGGAAACCAAAATGAAAAACTGTTTTTT
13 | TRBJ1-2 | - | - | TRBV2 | CASRLDSGYGYTF | TGTGCCAGCAGACTCGACAGCGGCTATGGCTACACCTTC
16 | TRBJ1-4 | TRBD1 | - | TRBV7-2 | CASSLGQGAATEKLFF | TGTGCCAGCAGCTTGGGACAGGGGGCAGCAACTGAAAAACTGTTTTTT
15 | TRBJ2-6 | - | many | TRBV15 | CATRDRTSGANVLTF | TGTGCCACCAGGGACAGAACGTCTGGGGCCAACGTCCTGACTTTC
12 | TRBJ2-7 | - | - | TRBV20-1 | CSARELRPEQYF | TGCAGTGCTAGAGAGCTCCGGCCCGAGCAGTACTTC
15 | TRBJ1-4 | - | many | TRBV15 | CATSRRGGASEKLFF | TGTGCCACCAGCAGGAGGGGGGGGGCCTCCGAAAAACTGTTTTTT
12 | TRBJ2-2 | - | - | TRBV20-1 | CSASGSGGELFF | TGCAGTGCCTCAGGGTCGGGCGGGGAGCTGTTTTTT
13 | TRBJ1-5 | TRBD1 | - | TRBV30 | CAWRGTGAQPQHF | TGTGCCTGGAGGGGGACAGGGGCTCAGCCCCAGCATTTT
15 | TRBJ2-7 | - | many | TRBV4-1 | CASTPLGEGSYEQYF | TGCGCCAGCACCCCGTTGGGGGAAGGGTCCTACGAGCAGTACTTC
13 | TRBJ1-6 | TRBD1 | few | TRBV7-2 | CATRGPFYSPLHF | TGTGCCACCAGGGGGCCGTTCTATTCACCCCTCCACTTT
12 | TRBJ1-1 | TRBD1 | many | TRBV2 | CASRGLDTEAFF | TGTGCCAGTAGGGGGCTAGACACTGAAGCTTTCTTT
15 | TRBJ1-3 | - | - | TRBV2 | CASSEQGSRGNTIYF | TGTGCCAGCAGTGAACAGGGGTCTAGAGGAAACACCATATATTTT
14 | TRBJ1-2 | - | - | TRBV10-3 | CAISVSEGYYGYTF | TGTGCCATCAGTGTATCGGAGGGGTATTACGGCTACACCTTC
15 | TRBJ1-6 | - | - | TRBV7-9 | CASSSSPGQYSPLHF | TGTGCCAGCAGCTCCTCCCCCGGACAGTATTCACCCCTCCACTTT
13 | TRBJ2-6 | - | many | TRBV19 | CASRITGANVLTF | TGTGCCAGTAGGATCACTGGGGCCAACGTCCTGACTTTC
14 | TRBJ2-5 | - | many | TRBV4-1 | CASSQADFRETQYF | TGCGCCAGCAGCCAAGCGGACTTCAGAGAGACCCAGTACTTC
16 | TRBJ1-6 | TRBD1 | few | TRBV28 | CASSLPPRTGGSPLHF | TGTGCCAGCAGTTTGCCTCCCCGGACAGGGGGTTCACCCCTCCACTTT
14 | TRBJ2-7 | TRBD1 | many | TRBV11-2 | CASSKGQASGEQYF | TGTGCCAGCAGCAAAGGACAGGCGTCGGGCGAGCAGTACTTC
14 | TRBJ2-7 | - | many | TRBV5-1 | CASSLAEQFYEQYF | TGCGCCAGCAGCTTGGCCGAACAGTTCTACGAGCAGTACTTC
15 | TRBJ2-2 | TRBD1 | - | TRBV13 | CASSHRGDNTGELFF | TGTGCCAGCAGCCACAGGGGCGATAACACCGGGGAGCTGTTTTTT
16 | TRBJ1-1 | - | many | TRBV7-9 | CASSSRTGGGSAEAFF | TGTGCCAGCAGCTCCAGGACCGGAGGAGGTTCCGCTGAAGCTTTCTTT
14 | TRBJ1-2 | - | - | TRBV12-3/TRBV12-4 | CASSLSGANYGYTF | TGTGCCAGCAGTCTGTCAGGCGCTAACTATGGCTACACCTTC
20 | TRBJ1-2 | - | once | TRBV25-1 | CASSGGNRDTPTKYGYGYTF | TGTGCCAGCAGTGGGGGGAACCGGGACACACCAACAAAATACGGCTATGGCTACACCTTC
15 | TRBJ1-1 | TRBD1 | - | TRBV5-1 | CASRAIQGEHRGAFF | TGCGCCAGCAGAGCAATACAGGGGGAACACCGGGGAGCTTTCTTT
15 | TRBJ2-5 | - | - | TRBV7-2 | CASSLGGGWGETQYF | TGTGCCAGCAGCTTAGGGGGAGGCTGGGGAGAGACCCAGTACTTC
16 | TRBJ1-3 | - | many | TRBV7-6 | CASSPRTYDSGNTIYF | TGTGCCAGCAGCCCTCGGACTTACGACTCTGGAAACACCATATATTTT
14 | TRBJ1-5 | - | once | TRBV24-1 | CATSAGRKNQPQHF | TGTGCCACCAGTGCTGGGCGGAAGAATCAGCCCCAGCATTTT
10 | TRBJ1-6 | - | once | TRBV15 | CATSSSPLHF | TGTGCCACCAGCAGTTCACCCCTCCACTTT
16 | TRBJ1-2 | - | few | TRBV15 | CATSLEQSRGSTGYTF | TGTGCCACCAGCCTAGAGCAGTCGAGGGGCTCTACCGGCTACACCTTC
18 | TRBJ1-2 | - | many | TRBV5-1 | CASSLQGISRDFNYGYTF | TGCGCCAGCAGCTTGCAAGGGATATCCAGGGATTTCAACTATGGCTACACCTTC
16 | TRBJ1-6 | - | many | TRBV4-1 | CASRQVGGSVNSPLHF | TGCGCCAGCAGACAAGTAGGGGGGAGTGTGAATTCACCCCTCCACTTT
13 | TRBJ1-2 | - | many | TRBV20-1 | CSAPLRDVLGYTF | TGCAGTGCCCCGCTCCGGGACGTACTGGGCTACACCTTC